A selection of T cell receptor beta chains follows, all from one sample in a study of monozygotic twins with cystic fibrosis. Method: immunoSEQ multiplex PCR; TCRdb's copy keeps in-frame clones and lacks some. The sample records around 29,000 clones, around four fifths being singletons. Sequencing was carried out using blood. The receptors shown here come from a girl aged 2 to 9 with cystic fibrosis. Each CDR3 is given with its conserved first and last residue. The order of the fields is clone size, V gene, J gene, D gene, CDR3 DNA, CDR3 protein. A D gene is named only where the DNA matches it firmly. Size is omitted from some rows. Given values are once, few, many or a class for expanded clones.

size: -; V: TRBV30; J: TRBJ2-1; D: TRBD2; DNA: TGTGCCTGGAGTGTACGAAGCGGGAAAGGAAATGAGCAGTTCTTC; CDR3: CAWSVRSGKGNEQFF
size: -; V: TRBV6-5; J: TRBJ2-7; D: -; DNA: TGTGCCAGCAGTCCGCCTCAGGGGCGGCACGAGCAGTACTTC; CDR3: CASSPPQGRHEQYF
size: -; V: TRBV14; J: TRBJ2-7; D: -; DNA: TGTGCCAGCAGCCAAGGAGACGACACCTCCTACGAGCAGTACTTC; CDR3: CASSQGDDTSYEQYF
size: -; V: TRBV5-4; J: TRBJ2-1; D: -; DNA: TGTGCCAGCAGCTTGCAGGGTGCCCACAATGAGCAGTTCTTC; CDR3: CASSLQGAHNEQFF
size: -; V: TRBV28; J: TRBJ1-5; D: -; DNA: TGTGCCAGCACCGGGGGTAACCGCAATCAGCCCCAGCATTTT; CDR3: CASTGGNRNQPQHF
size: few; V: TRBV10-1; J: TRBJ1-5; D: -; DNA: TGCGCCAGCAGTGATACCAATCAGCCCCAGCATTTT; CDR3: CASSDTNQPQHF
size: few; V: TRBV29-1; J: TRBJ1-1; D: -; DNA: TGCAGCGTTGATTTAGGATTGAACACTGAAGCTTTCTTT; CDR3: CSVDLGLNTEAFF
size: -; V: TRBV7-6; J: TRBJ2-1; D: TRBD2; DNA: TGTGCCAGCAGCGGACGACTAGCCCATGAGCAGTTCTTC; CDR3: CASSGRLAHEQFF
size: -; V: TRBV2; J: TRBJ2-3; D: -; DNA: TGTGCCAGCTTGGGAGCGGGCACAGATACGCAGTATTTT; CDR3: CASLGAGTDTQYF
size: -; V: TRBV15; J: TRBJ1-5; D: -; DNA: TGTGCCACCAGCAGAGAGGGGGCCCGGGGCAATCAGCCCCAGCATTTT; CDR3: CATSREGARGNQPQHF
size: -; V: TRBV9; J: TRBJ2-3; D: TRBD2; DNA: TGTGCCAGCAGCGTAGGAGCGGGAGAGGGGGATACGCAGTATTTT; CDR3: CASSVGAGEGDTQYF
size: -; V: TRBV6-6; J: TRBJ1-5; D: TRBD1; DNA: TGTGCCAGCAGAGGACAGGGGGTAAGTCAGCCCCAGCATTTT; CDR3: CASRGQGVSQPQHF
size: -; V: TRBV2; J: TRBJ2-7; D: TRBD2; DNA: TGTGCCAGCAGTGACATTACTAGCGGGAGTACTGACGAGCAGTACTTC; CDR3: CASSDITSGSTDEQYF
size: once; V: TRBV28; J: TRBJ2-3; D: -; DNA: TGTGCCAGCAGTTTAATTAGTTCCGGGGATACGCAGTATTTT; CDR3: CASSLISSGDTQYF
size: -; V: TRBV10-3; J: TRBJ1-6; D: -; DNA: TGTGCCATCAGTGAGTCCGGGGCAAAAAATTCACCCCTCCACTTT; CDR3: CAISESGAKNSPLHF
size: once; V: TRBV2; J: TRBJ1-6; D: -; DNA: TGTGCCAGCAGTGCCAGACAGAGCTCCTATAATTCACCCCTCCACTTT; CDR3: CASSARQSSYNSPLHF
size: -; V: TRBV9; J: TRBJ2-5; D: -; DNA: TGTGCCAGCAGCTCACAAGAGACCCAGTACTTC; CDR3: CASSSQETQYF
size: -; V: TRBV7-2; J: TRBJ1-1; D: -; DNA: TGTGCCAGCAGCTTAGCCCGGGAGGGTGAAGCTTTCTTT; CDR3: CASSLAREGEAFF
size: -; V: TRBV2; J: TRBJ2-3; D: -; DNA: TGTGCCAGCAGTGTCGACGGGGGTACGCAGTATTTT; CDR3: CASSVDGGTQYF
size: -; V: TRBV10-3; J: TRBJ1-2; D: -; DNA: TGTGCCATCAATCCGACAGCCACCGTCTATGGCTACACCTTC; CDR3: CAINPTATVYGYTF
size: -; V: TRBV13; J: TRBJ2-2; D: TRBD2; DNA: TGTGCCAGCAGCCCCGGAGGAGCGGGAGGGCCGGGCACCGGGGAGCTGTTTTTT; CDR3: CASSPGGAGGPGTGELFF
size: -; V: TRBV11-2; J: TRBJ1-1; D: -; DNA: TGTGCCAGCAGCGTCTGGGACACTGAAGCTTTCTTT; CDR3: CASSVWDTEAFF
size: -; V: TRBV18; J: TRBJ2-7; D: -; DNA: TGTGCCAGCTCACCATCTCTGGACGGGGAGCAGTACTTC; CDR3: CASSPSLDGEQYF
size: -; V: TRBV6-5; J: TRBJ1-1; D: TRBD1; DNA: TGTGCCAGCAGTGAAGGGGGCACCAACACTGAAGCTTTCTTT; CDR3: CASSEGGTNTEAFF
size: -; V: TRBV6-6; J: TRBJ2-7; D: TRBD2; DNA: TGTGCCAGCAGTTACTCGGGACTAGCGGGATCCTACGAGCAGTACTTC; CDR3: CASSYSGLAGSYEQYF
size: -; V: TRBV4-1; J: TRBJ2-1; D: -; DNA: TGCGCCAGCAGCCAAGTAACTAGCATCGATGAGCAGTTCTTC; CDR3: CASSQVTSIDEQFF
size: -; V: TRBV30; J: TRBJ2-7; D: TRBD2; DNA: TGTGCCTGGAGTGTAGGTCGGCTAGCGGGAGGTTCCTACGAGCAGTACTTC; CDR3: CAWSVGRLAGGSYEQYF
size: once; V: TRBV19; J: TRBJ2-7; D: TRBD1; DNA: TGTGCCAGTAGTACAGCCGGGACAGGGGACTACGAGCAGTACTTC; CDR3: CASSTAGTGDYEQYF
size: -; V: TRBV14; J: TRBJ1-2; D: TRBD1; DNA: TGTGCCAGCAGGAGGACAGGTGAAGGCTATGGCTACACCTTC; CDR3: CASRRTGEGYGYTF
size: -; V: TRBV29-1; J: TRBJ1-1; D: -; DNA: TGCAGCGTCAGGGACTTCTATGCGCTGAACACTGAAGCTTTCTTT; CDR3: CSVRDFYALNTEAFF
size: -; V: TRBV7-8; J: TRBJ2-7; D: TRBD1; DNA: TGTGCCAGCAGCTTAAAAGGGACAGGGGGCTACGAGCAGTACTTC; CDR3: CASSLKGTGGYEQYF
size: few; V: TRBV19; J: TRBJ2-7; D: -; DNA: TGTGCCAGTAGTATAGCCGGCACAGGGTCCTCCGAGCAGTACTTC; CDR3: CASSIAGTGSSEQYF
size: -; V: TRBV5-1; J: TRBJ1-6; D: TRBD1; DNA: TGCGCCAGCAGCTTAGAGACAGGGGGCGATTCACCCCTCCACTTT; CDR3: CASSLETGGDSPLHF
size: few; V: TRBV5-4; J: TRBJ2-5; D: TRBD2; DNA: TGTGCCAGCAGCTTGGGTGGCAGGGAGGGAGAGACCCAGTACTTC; CDR3: CASSLGGREGETQYF
size: few; V: TRBV27; J: TRBJ1-2; D: TRBD1; DNA: TGTGCCAGCAGTTTATTCGGGCAGGGGGGGAACTATGGCTACACCTTC; CDR3: CASSLFGQGGNYGYTF
size: -; V: TRBV29-1; J: TRBJ2-3; D: TRBD2; DNA: TGCAGCGTACTCGGGACTAGCGGGAGTATCACAGATACGCAGTATTTT; CDR3: CSVLGTSGSITDTQYF
size: -; V: TRBV5-1; J: TRBJ1-1; D: TRBD1; DNA: TGCGCCAGCAGCTCGACAGGGGGCAATTTGGAAGCTTTCTTT; CDR3: CASSSTGGNLEAFF
size: -; V: TRBV6-1; J: TRBJ1-2; D: -; DNA: TGTGCCAGCAGGAACCCGGGACGGAACTATGGCTACACCTTC; CDR3: CASRNPGRNYGYTF
size: -; V: TRBV19; J: TRBJ1-5; D: -; DNA: TGTGCCAGTAGTATTAGAGGGACAAATCGTTTTACTGATCAGCCCCAGCATTTT; CDR3: CASSIRGTNRFTDQPQHF
size: few; V: TRBV19; J: TRBJ2-1; D: TRBD2; DNA: TGTGCCAGTAGTATATCGGGAGGGTGGAAGAACAATGAGCAGTTCTTC; CDR3: CASSISGGWKNNEQFF
size: -; V: TRBV5-8; J: TRBJ2-5; D: TRBD2; DNA: TGTGCCAGCAGCCCTCTAGCGGGAGTAGAGACCCAGTACTTC; CDR3: CASSPLAGVETQYF
size: -; V: TRBV5-4; J: TRBJ1-1; D: -; DNA: TGTGCCAGCAGCAGGGCCGGGGGCTCATACACTGAAGCTTTCTTT; CDR3: CASSRAGGSYTEAFF
size: -; V: TRBV25-1; J: TRBJ1-1; D: TRBD1; DNA: TGTGCCAGCATCCCCTCGACAGGGGGGAACACTGAAGCTTTCTTT; CDR3: CASIPSTGGNTEAFF
size: -; V: TRBV7-2; J: TRBJ1-1; D: -; DNA: TGTGCCAGCAGCTTAAGATACACTGAAGCTTTCTTT; CDR3: CASSLRYTEAFF
size: -; V: TRBV19; J: TRBJ1-5; D: -; DNA: TGTGCCAGTAGTATAGAACAGGGCAATAGCAATCAGCCCCAGCATTTT; CDR3: CASSIEQGNSNQPQHF
size: -; V: TRBV30; J: TRBJ2-3; D: TRBD2; DNA: TGTGCCTGGAACGGACTAGCGGGAGTTAGCACAGATACGCAGTATTTT; CDR3: CAWNGLAGVSTDTQYF
size: -; V: TRBV14; J: TRBJ2-1; D: -; DNA: TGTGCCAGCAGCCAAGTTACCAATTACAATGAGCAGTTCTTC; CDR3: CASSQVTNYNEQFF
size: -; V: TRBV28; J: TRBJ1-5; D: -; DNA: TGTGCCAGCACTCTCGGGGGAAAAAATCAGCCCCAGCATTTT; CDR3: CASTLGGKNQPQHF
size: -; V: TRBV14; J: TRBJ2-7; D: -; DNA: TGTGCCAGCAGCCAAGATGTGGCAGGGGTCGAGCAGTACTTC; CDR3: CASSQDVAGVEQYF
size: -; V: TRBV29-1; J: TRBJ2-7; D: TRBD1; DNA: TGCAGCGCGTCCTTCCGGGACAGGGCCTACGAGCAGTACTTC; CDR3: CSASFRDRAYEQYF
size: -; V: TRBV5-1; J: TRBJ2-7; D: -; DNA: TGCGCCAGCAGCTTGGGCCTACTAGGGGGGATCTACGAGCAGTACTTC; CDR3: CASSLGLLGGIYEQYF
size: once; V: TRBV6-5; J: TRBJ1-1; D: -; DNA: TGTGCCAGCAGTTACTTGGTCGGGGCCACTGAAGCTTTCTTT; CDR3: CASSYLVGATEAFF
size: -; V: TRBV2; J: TRBJ2-2; D: -; DNA: TGTGCCAGCGGAGACAGGTCCGGCGGGGAGCTGTTTTTT; CDR3: CASGDRSGGELFF
size: -; V: TRBV19; J: TRBJ1-5; D: -; DNA: TGTGCCAGTAGCCGGGACAGCAATCAGCCCCAGCATTTT; CDR3: CASSRDSNQPQHF